This T cell receptor (beta chain) originates from a study of blood T cell repertoires in COVID-19. As for the study in general: COVID-19 samples collected from the United States, Italy and Spain covered acute and convalescent phases.

Clones were read by immunoSEQ multiplex PCR, and TCRdb kept only the in-frame ones, dropping some. The sample records under 200,000 clones, around 81% being singletons. A Seattle source enrolled patients during active infection and followed them longitudinally. Germline CDR1 is SQVTM and CDR2 is ANQGSEA. Trimming stripped 5 bases from V and 1 base from J, with 12 bases between. CDR3 length: 14 amino acids. This clone was seen a single time. This chain uses TRBV29-1 with TRBJ1-5, with a weak D call TRBD1 (6 bases). Material for sequencing was peripheral blood. The source is a woman older than 75 with COVID-19, enrolled during active disease. The CDR3 bases are TGCAGCGTTAGGGAGGGGGTCAGCAATCAGCCCCAGCATTTT. Its protein product is CSVREGVSNQPQHF.